One sample yielded the 24 T cell receptor beta chains listed below, sequenced in a study of T cells after yellow fever vaccination. TCRdb re-analysed the 5' RACE reads in MiXCR, keeping a single row per CDR3 protein. This table has more than 350,000 distinct CDR3 sequences, 9.5% to 13% appearing once. This material consisted of PBMCs, taken on the day of the first yellow fever vaccination. These receptors came from a man aged 18-30 years who received the YFV17D yellow fever vaccine.

In this sample, this clonotype turned up a few times. This rearrangement joins TRBV10-3 to TRBJ2-1, with 9 bases aligning to TRBD1. V trimming: 4 bases; J trimming: 6 bases; junction bases outside the gene matches: 4. The CDR3 has 14 amino acids. Germline V gene lookup returns CDR1 ENHRY and CDR2 SYGVKD. The CDR3 DNA is TGTGCCATCAGTGGGGACAGGGCCCTCAATGAGCAGTTCTTC. This codes for CAISGDRALNEQFF.

This clonotype was seen a handful of times. The V and J genes are TRBV4-2 and TRBJ2-3; 9 nucleotides line up with TRBD2. Germline assignment: CDR1 LGHNA and CDR2 YNFKEQ. The CDR3 runs 15 residues. Trimming removed 2 bases from V and 6 bases from J; junction bases left unmatched: 6. CDR3 sequence: CASSQPRGGGDTQYF. DNA of the CDR3: TGTGCCAGCAGCCAACCGCGGGGGGGCGGGGATACGCAGTATTTT.

This chain links TRBV10-3 with TRBJ1-5; 7 nucleotides align to TRBD1. Trimming took 2 bases from V and 0 from J; bases not matched to a gene: 4. The CDR3 covers 16 residues. Germline CDR1 reads ENHRY; CDR2 reads SYGVKD. In nucleotides, the CDR3 is TGTGCCATCAGTGAGGGACAGGCCCATAGCAATCAGCCCCAGCATTTT. This sequence encodes CAISEGQAHSNQPQHF.

The rearrangement uses TRBV6-5 and TRBJ1-1; possibly TRBD1 for D (6 bases). This CDR3 is 14 amino acids long. Germline CDR1 reads MNHEY; CDR2 reads SVGAGI. V was trimmed by 2 bases and J by 4 bases, leaving 11 bases between them. The CDR3 protein is CASSYKGVGTEAFF. CDR3 bases: TGTGCCAGCAGTTACAAGGGGGTCGGCACTGAAGCTTTCTTT.

This chain links TRBV20-1 with TRBJ1-2; D is uncertain. Germline CDR1 is DFQATT and CDR2 is SNEGSKA (reference sequence). This CDR3 has 12 residues. Trimming took off 5 bases at V and 4 bases at J, with 11 bases between the two ends. CDR3 nucleotides: TGCAGTGCTGCAGGCGGTGTCTATGGCTACACCTTC. It codes for CSAAGGVYGYTF.

In nucleotides, the CDR3 is TGCAGTGCTCAAAGGGCAGACAGTTTATCTAACTATGGCTACACCTTC. Translation gives CSAQRADSLSNYGYTF. The chain links TRBV20-1 to TRBJ1-2, with D perhaps TRBD1 (5 bases). V shed 5 bases and J shed 0 bases, with 19 bases lying between them. This CDR3 is built from 16 residues. Germline V gives CDR1 DFQATT, CDR2 SNEGSKA (reference sequence).

This clonotype has more than one count but fewer than ten. The CDR3 loop is CASSFGQGSSLRGYTF. The CDR3 nucleotides are TGTGCCAGCAGTTTCGGACAGGGGTCCTCTTTACGGGGCTACACCTTC. The chain is built from TRBV27 and TRBJ1-2; the match to TRBD1 covers 9 bases. Germline-derived CDR1 and CDR2 are MNHEY and SMNVEV (reference sequence). The CDR3 has 16 residues. With 3 bases clipped from V and 8 bases from J, the junction kept 13 bases outside the gene matches.

There are a few counts of this clonotype. The V and J genes are TRBV20-1 and TRBJ1-2; D is unclear. Between the trimmed V and J ends, which lost 0 bases and 3 bases, there was a span of 5 bases. This CDR3 is 12 amino acids long. Germline V gene lookup returns CDR1 DFQATT and CDR2 SNEGSKA (reference sequence). In DNA form, the CDR3 reads TGCAGTGCTAGAGACAGTTACTATGGCTACACCTTC. Encoded protein: CSARDSYYGYTF.

The J gene is TRBJ2-5, the V gene TRBV7-2; TRBD1 matches at 8 bases. The germline V gene has CDR1 SGHTA and CDR2 FQGNSA. CDR3 length: 17 residues. With V trimmed by 4 bases and J by 1 base, 11 bases remained unmatched. CDR3 in amino acids: CASSSPFGQGLQETQYF. The DNA of the CDR3 is TGTGCCAGCAGCTCACCTTTCGGACAGGGCCTCCAAGAGACCCAGTACTTC.

This clonotype was picked up many times. The V and J genes are TRBV15 and TRBJ2-1, with D perhaps matching TRBD1 or TRBD2 (5 bases each). The ends were cut back, 5 bases at V and 8 bases at J, with 16 bases in the middle. CDR3 length: 14 amino acids. Germline V CDR1 and CDR2: LNHNV, YYDKDF (reference sequence). This chain's CDR3 is CATSGDEIFHEQFF. The CDR3 DNA reads as TGTGCCACCAGCGGGGACGAGATTTTCCATGAGCAGTTCTTC.

This clonotype was observed a handful of times. The chain carries TRBV12-3 or TRBV12-4 and TRBJ2-7, with 7 positions matching TRBD2. Losses at the gene ends were 1 base for V and 1 base for J; bases not matched to a gene: 4. The CDR3 runs to 15 residues. The CDR3 region has the DNA TGTGCCAGCAGTTTAGGCTGGGGGGGTTCCTACGAGCAGTACGTC. This sequence encodes CASSLGWGGSYEQYV.

This clonotype has more than one count but fewer than ten. This chain joins TRBV6-1 and TRBJ1-1; no reliable D call. This CDR3 has 14 amino acids. Trimming left V 6 bases short and J 6 bases short, with 17 bases between. The germline gives CDR1 MNHNS, CDR2 SASEGT. The CDR3 DNA is TGTGCCAGCAGCATAGGCCCGGAAGGTGCTGAAGCTTTCTTT. This gives the protein CASSIGPEGAEAFF.

The V and J genes are TRBV7-2 and TRBJ1-2; D is possibly TRBD1 (6 bases). V shed 5 bases and J shed 4 bases, with 23 bases lying between them. The CDR3 has 17 residues. The V gene's germline CDR1 is SGHTA and CDR2 FQGNSA. CDR3 sequence reads: CASSPQSGRDKGYGYTF. The CDR3 DNA reads as TGTGCCAGCAGCCCCCAATCTGGCCGGGACAAGGGCTATGGCTACACCTTC. Complete variable domain (other parts from reference TRBV7-2 and TRBJ1-2): GAGVSQSPSNKVTEKGKDVELRCDPISGHTALYWYRQSLGQGLEFLIYFQGNSAPDKSGLPSDRFSAERTGGSVSTLTIQRTQQEDSAVYLCASSPQSGRDKGYGYTFGSGTRLTVV.

This rearrangement joins TRBV4-2 to TRBJ2-7, with D perhaps TRBD1 (6 bases). The CDR3 length is 17 residues. Trimming cost V 1 base and J 2 bases, with 18 bases left between them. Germline CDR1 and CDR2: LGHNA and YNFKEQ. The CDR3 DNA is TGTGCCAGCAGCCAAGTAAACCTGCGACAGGATACCTACGAGCAGTACTTC. The encoded protein is CASSQVNLRQDTYEQYF.

V usage is TRBV19 and J usage is TRBJ2-5; D is unresolved. This CDR3 spans 13 amino acids. Germline V gene data show CDR1 as LNHDA and CDR2 as SQIVND (reference sequence). Trimming cost V 5 bases and J 0 bases, with 7 bases left between them. The CDR3 nucleotides read TGTGCCAGTAGTGGGCAGGACCAAGAGACCCAGTACTTC. Translated, it gives CASSGQDQETQYF.

This clonotype has more than one count but fewer than ten. V is TRBV7-9 and J is TRBJ1-4; the D is unclear. The germline gives CDR1 SEHNR, CDR2 FQNEAQ (reference sequence). V lost 1 base, J lost 6 bases, and 12 bases lay in between. The CDR3 consists of 15 residues. CDR3 loop: CASSLGSHEHEKLFF. CDR3 nucleotide sequence: TGTGCCAGCAGCTTAGGCAGCCATGAGCATGAAAAACTGTTTTTT.

This clonotype was counted a few times. V and J are TRBV14 and TRBJ2-7, with 9 bases that match TRBD1. The CDR3 is made up of 15 amino acids. J was trimmed by 2 bases and V by 4 bases; bases with no gene match: 6. The germline gives CDR1 SGHDN, CDR2 FVKESK. This CDR3 is CASSPTGGFPYEQYF. CDR3 bases: TGTGCCAGCAGCCCTACAGGGGGCTTCCCCTACGAGCAGTACTTC.

This clonotype was seen a few times. The CDR3 coding sequence is TGTGCCAGCAGCTCGGATCAGGATACGCAGTATTTT. This encodes CASSSDQDTQYF. The chain joins TRBV7-9 to TRBJ2-3; D is ambiguous. The V end lost 4 bases, the J end lost 6 bases, and 8 bases lay between the germline ends. The CDR3 sequence is 12 residues long. Germline V gene sequence: CDR1 SEHNR, CDR2 FQNEAQ (reference sequence).

This clonotype was detected only a few times. The chain combines TRBV4-2 with TRBJ1-2, with D perhaps TRBD1 (5 bases). V lost 4 bases to trimming and J lost 4 bases, with 16 bases between them. The length of the CDR3 is 15 residues. CDR1 and CDR2 from the germline V gene are LGHNA and YNFKEQ. In DNA form, the CDR3 reads TGTGCCAGCAGCCCGATCGGGGCCGGGAGCTATGGCTACACCTTC. Its translation: CASSPIGAGSYGYTF.

This clonotype has more than one count but fewer than ten. The J gene is TRBJ1-1, the V gene TRBV5-1; D call uncertain. The V gene's germline CDR1 is SGHRS and CDR2 YFSETQ. V lost 0 bases, J lost 0 bases, and 12 bases lay in between. The CDR3 contains 16 residues. The CDR3 DNA follows: TGCGCCAGCAGCTTGGCGACGGATTTCATGAACACTGAAGCTTTCTTT. This sequence encodes CASSLATDFMNTEAFF.

Only a few counts were recorded for this clonotype. This sequence joins TRBV5-1 and TRBJ1-4; weak D call: TRBD1 (6 bases). Germline CDR1 is SGHRS and CDR2 is YFSETQ. The germline V and J ends were trimmed by 2 bases and 1 base, with 12 bases remaining between them. CDR3 length: 16 amino acids. The CDR3 DNA is TGCGCCAGCAGCTTACGGGGGCGGGAAACTAATGAAAAACTGTTTTTT. Translated: CASSLRGRETNEKLFF.

With respect to this clonotype: One junction end does not reproduce the germline sequence, and a read error may be involved. The chain carries TRBV29-1 and TRBJ2-1; 9 bases fit TRBD2. Germline values: CDR1 SQVTM, CDR2 ANQGSEA. The CDR3 is made up of 16 amino acids. The CDR3, as DNA: TGCAGCGTTGGCGGGGGGGCCCTAGTCTCCCACAATGAGCAGTTCTTC. Protein product: CSVGGGALVSHNEQFF.

The chain employs TRBV11-2 and TRBJ2-5, with 9 bases lining up with TRBD2. The J segment lost 1 base and the V segment lost 1 base, leaving 4 bases of the junction unmatched. CDR3 length: 16 amino acids. CDR1 and CDR2 (germline): SGHAT, FQNNGV. The CDR3 loop reads CASSLGVAGVQETQYF. CDR3 DNA: TGTGCCAGCAGCTTAGGAGTAGCGGGGGTCCAAGAGACCCAGTACTTC.

The table lists this clonotype with many counts. The chain is built from TRBV9 and TRBJ1-1; 10 nucleotides agree with TRBD1. The V gene's germline CDR1 is SGDLS and CDR2 YYNGEE. This CDR3 comprises 14 residues. J lost 8 bases, V lost 1 base, and 5 bases had no gene match. Here the CDR3 reads CASSVQTGGREAFF. The CDR3 nucleotides are TGTGCCAGCAGCGTACAGACAGGGGGCAGGGAAGCTTTCTTT. Full variable domain (outside the CDR3, taken from reference TRBV9 and TRBJ1-1): DSGVTQTPKHLITATGQRVTLRCSPRSGDLSVYWYQQSLDQGLQFLIQYYNGEERAKGNILERFSAQQFPDLHSELNLSSLELGDSALYFCASSVQTGGREAFFGQGTRLTVV.